A single sample gave rise to the 18 T cell receptor beta chains below, sequenced in a study of PD-L1 blockade in urothelial cancer. Method: immunoSEQ multiplex PCR; TCRdb's copy keeps in-frame clones and lacks some. The profile shows some 80,000 clones, around 85% of them singletons. The sample's time point: pretreatment peripheral blood. Sequencing used PBMCs, obtained around atezolizumab (anti-PD-L1) treatment. The receptors stem from a man between 40 and 49 years old with urothelial cancer.

This clone has only one observation. This sequence joins TRBV29-1 and TRBJ1-2, with D possibly TRBD1 on 5 matching bases. Germline V lookup: CDR1 SQVTM, CDR2 ANQGSEA. With 4 bases removed from V and 10 bases from J, the gap between germline ends came to 25 bases. The CDR3 length is 15 residues. CDR3 sequence reads: CSVGDWGGQSDDYTF. The CDR3, as DNA: TGCAGCGTTGGCGACTGGGGGGGTCAGTCGGACGACTACACCTTC.

The J gene is TRBJ1-1, the V gene TRBV28; the D gene is possibly TRBD1 (5 bases). V dropped 6 bases and J dropped 5 bases, with 19 bases sitting between them. The germline CDR1 and CDR2 sequences are MDHEN and SYDVKM. The CDR3 is 15 amino acids. The CDR3 loop is CASSRGGGGRTEAFF. CDR3 coding DNA: TGTGCCAGCAGCCGCGGCGGGGGAGGGAGGACTGAAGCTTTCTTT. Based on the CDR3 plus reference TRBV28 and TRBJ1-1, the full variable domain is DVKVTQSSRYLVKRTGEKVFLECVQDMDHENMFWYRQDPGLGLRLIYFSYDVKMKEKGDIPEGYSVSREKKERFSLILESASTNQTSMYLCASSRGGGGRTEAFFGQGTRLTVV.

This sequence joins TRBV5-1 and TRBJ2-1; tentative D call: TRBD2 (6 bases). The CDR3 length is 20 residues. Looked up from germline, CDR1 is SGHRS and CDR2 is YFSETQ. The V end lost 4 bases, the J end lost 0 bases, and 26 bases lay between the germline ends. CDR3 sequence (DNA): TGCGCCAGCAGCCCCACTGGGGACTGGAGGGCGTGGAGCTCCTACAATGAGCAGTTCTTC. Translating it yields CASSPTGDWRAWSSYNEQFF.

The J gene is TRBJ1-5, the V gene TRBV7-2; TRBD1 is a possible D gene (5 bases). The V and J ends lost 0 bases and 5 bases respectively, with 5 bases between them. The CDR3 covers 13 residues. Germline lookup yields CDR1 SGHTA and CDR2 FQGNSA. The CDR3 reads CASSLAGHQPQHF. As DNA, the CDR3 is TGTGCCAGCAGCTTAGCGGGGCATCAGCCCCAGCATTTT.

This rearrangement joins TRBV11-2 to TRBJ1-1; D not certain. The CDR3 length is 14 residues. Trimming took 2 bases from V and 1 from J, leaving 8 bases between them. From germline, CDR1 is SGHAT and CDR2 FQNNGV. The CDR3 here is CASSLIAGNTEAFF. The CDR3, as DNA: TGTGCCAGCAGCTTAATCGCAGGGAACACTGAAGCTTTCTTT.

This rearrangement joins TRBV7-8 to TRBJ2-1; D possibly corresponds to TRBD1 (5 bases). The V and J ends lost 2 bases and 10 bases respectively, with 6 bases between them. CDR1 is SGHVS and CDR2 is FQNEAQ in the germline V gene. The CDR3 runs to 11 residues. The CDR3 DNA follows: TGTGCCAGCAGCTTAAAGGGGGAGCAGTTCTTC. This sequence encodes CASSLKGEQFF.

The CDR3 sequence: CASSSTPGATNEKLFF. The CDR3 DNA is TGTGCCAGCAGCTCGACCCCAGGGGCAACTAATGAAAAACTGTTTTTT. The V call is TRBV13, the J call TRBJ1-4; tentatively, D is TRBD1 (6 bases). From germline, CDR1 is PRHDT and CDR2 FYEKMQ (reference sequence). This CDR3 region has 16 residues. V lost 4 bases and J 0 bases, leaving 12 bases between the germline ends.

The chain employs TRBV19 and TRBJ2-5, with D maybe TRBD2 (5 bases). This CDR3 is 14 amino acids long. From germline, CDR1 is LNHDA and CDR2 SQIVND (reference sequence). Trimming left V 7 bases short and J 2 bases short, with 14 bases between. The CDR3 region has the DNA TGTGCCAGTAAAGTCGGGGTAGGACAAGAGACCCAGTACTTC. Translation: CASKVGVGQETQYF.

The chain has TRBV5-1 and TRBJ2-7; 7 bases are shared with TRBD1. J was trimmed by 0 bases and V by 0 bases; bases with no gene match: 12. Germline CDR1 reads SGHRS; CDR2 reads YFSETQ. The CDR3 loop spans 18 amino acids. The CDR3 nucleotides are TGCGCCAGCAGCTTGGCTAGGGCCGGGACAGTCAGCTCCTACGAGCAGTACTTC. This codes for CASSLARAGTVSSYEQYF.

Details on this clone: The junction and the germline gene differ at one end; a read error may be behind it. The chain links TRBV7-7 to TRBJ2-7, with 14 bases that match TRBD2. Germline V lookup: CDR1 SSHAT, CDR2 FNYEAQ (reference sequence). CDR3 length equals 15 residues. CDR3 sequence: CASSPTGLAGVEQYF. The CDR3 nucleotides read TGTGCTAGCAGCCCAACGGGACTAGCGGGAGTTGAGCAGTACTTC.

The genes are TRBV5-3 and TRBJ2-7; 11 bases are shared with TRBD2. TRBV5-3 is assigned to the ORF class and has an uncertain function. The CDR3 totals 15 residues. V gave up 4 bases and J gave up 3 bases; unmatched junction bases: 6. The CDR3 DNA sequence: TGTGCCAGAAGCCTCCCTGGACTAGCGGGCTACGAGCAGTACTTC. Translation gives CARSLPGLAGYEQYF.

On this clone itself: The junction shows a germline mismatch at one end, possibly a read error. V usage is TRBV30 and J usage is TRBJ2-7; tentatively, D is TRBD2 (6 bases). This CDR3 has 13 amino acids. Per germline, CDR1 GTSNPN and CDR2 SVGIG (reference sequence). The CDR3 spells CGLAAGSTYEQCF. CDR3 nucleotides: TGTGGATTAGCGGCGGGCTCCACCTACGAGCAGTGCTTC.

The chain uses TRBV28 and TRBJ2-1; 11 nucleotides agree with TRBD2. J gave up 7 bases and V 9 bases, and 5 bases lay outside the gene matches. CDR1 and CDR2 from the germline V gene are MDHEN and SYDVKM. The CDR3 is 13 residues long. The CDR3 is CASTGTSGNEQFF. In nucleotides, the CDR3 is TGTGCCAGTACCGGGACTAGCGGTAATGAGCAGTTCTTC.

The CDR3 sequence: CASSLRGTEAFF. CDR3 sequence (DNA): TGTGCCAGCAGCCTCAGGGGAACTGAAGCTTTCTTT. The chain is built from TRBV6-5 and TRBJ1-1; perhaps TRBD1 as D (6 bases). Germline values: CDR1 MNHEY, CDR2 SVGAGI. This CDR3 contains 12 residues. Trimming cost V 6 bases and J 5 bases, with 10 bases left between them.

This clone has more than one count but fewer than ten. This chain uses TRBV28 with TRBJ1-2, with TRBD1 as a possible D gene (6 bases). Germline V gives CDR1 MDHEN, CDR2 SYDVKM. Trimming stripped 7 bases from V and 4 bases from J, with 16 bases between. The CDR3 contains 14 residues. CDR3 nucleotides: TGTGCCAGCACCAAGGGGGGGGTTGTCTATGGCTACACCTTC. Translation gives CASTKGGVVYGYTF.

The chain carries TRBV4-1 and TRBJ1-2; 8 bases are a match to TRBD1. Germline V lookup: CDR1 MGHRA, CDR2 YSYEKL. V trimming: 0 bases; J trimming: 5 bases; junction bases outside the gene matches: 11. This CDR3 comprises 17 residues. CDR3 nucleotides: TGCGCCAGCAGCCAAGATAGCCAGGGGGCGCAGAATTATGGCTACACCTTC. Translated, it gives CASSQDSQGAQNYGYTF.

In its sample, this clone was seen once. Written as DNA, the CDR3 is TGTGCCAGCAGCCAAGTGGCGGGAGTTGGGGAGCTGTTTTTT. It yields the protein CASSQVAGVGELFF. V and J are TRBV4-2 and TRBJ2-2; 7 bases agree with TRBD2. There are 14 residues in the CDR3. The V segment lost 1 base and the J segment 8 bases; nucleotides outside the gene matches: 4. Per the germline V gene, CDR1 is LGHNA and CDR2 is YNFKEQ.

J is TRBJ1-1 and V is TRBV5-6; 8 nucleotides align to TRBD1. The CDR3 length is 15 residues. J gave up 4 bases and V 4 bases, and 9 bases lay outside the gene matches. The V gene's germline CDR1 is SGHDT and CDR2 YYEEEE. The CDR3 region is CASSRKDRGGTEAFF. In DNA, the CDR3 is TGTGCCAGCAGCCGAAAAGACAGGGGAGGCACTGAAGCTTTCTTT.